This TCR beta chain was observed in a study of T cells in Graves' hyperthyroidism and ophthalmopathy. The CDR3 has 12 residues. Germline lookup yields CDR1 SGHTS and CDR2 YDEGEE. V was shortened by 1 base and J by 4 bases, with 6 bases between the two germline ends. This clonotype occurred a few times. RNA transcripts were the template for amplifying TCR beta CDR3 regions. First-round RT-PCR of the TCR CDR3 relied on the HTBI primer set. MiXCR was run by TCRdb on the multiplex PCR reads, yielding one entry per CDR3 protein. The sample has around 340,000 distinct CDR3 sequences; around a fifth are singletons.

The source material was blood. The rearrangement uses TRBV5-8 and TRBJ2-7, with D hard to call. The sequence came from a woman in her forties or fifties with Graves' hyperthyroidism. CDR3 loop: CASSLSQYEQYF. The CDR3 DNA reads TGTGCCAGCAGCTTGTCACAATACGAGCAGTACTTC.